Listed below are T cell receptor beta chains from one sample, sequenced in a study of blood T cell repertoires in COVID-19. Profiled with immunoSEQ multiplex PCR; TCRdb holds only in-frame clones, not every one. The sample lists roughly 140,000 clones; around 79% were seen once. The sequenced sample consisted of peripheral blood. Receptors were obtained from a man aged 50-60 years with active or convalescent COVID-19. Each CDR3 is given with its conserved first and last residue. Fields, in order: clone size, J gene, D gene, V gene, CDR3 DNA, CDR3 protein. D genes are given only for firm matches. A clone size is listed for some rows: how often the clone was seen (once, few, many), or a class if it is expanded.

.	TRBJ2-1	.	TRBV6-5	TGTGCCAGCAGTTACGGAGGGACCGCGGGTGAGCAGTTCTTC	CASSYGGTAGEQFF
.	TRBJ1-5	.	TRBV7-2	TGTGCCAGCAGCTTCGACACAAGCAATCAGCCCCAGCATTTT	CASSFDTSNQPQHF
few	TRBJ1-5	TRBD1	TRBV5-8	TGTGCCAGCAGCTCTAGACAGGGGGCCATGAGCAATCAGCCCCAGCATTTT	CASSSRQGAMSNQPQHF
.	TRBJ1-4	TRBD1	TRBV5-5	TGTGCCAGCAGCCCCTGGACAGGGGTCGGGAAACTGTTTTTT	CASSPWTGVGKLFF
few	TRBJ2-7	TRBD2	TRBV6-2/TRBV6-3	TGTGCCAGCAGTTATCCACAGCCACTAGCGCCGATCTACGAGCAGTACTTC	CASSYPQPLAPIYEQYF
.	TRBJ2-1	TRBD2	TRBV7-8	TGTGCCAGCAGCTTCAGGACTAGCGGGAGCTACAATGAGCAGTTCTTC	CASSFRTSGSYNEQFF
.	TRBJ2-2	.	TRBV10-3	TGTGCCATCAGCCTAGACGAGACGGGGGAGCTGTTTTTT	CAISLDETGELFF
.	TRBJ1-3	.	TRBV3-1/TRBV3-2	TGTGCCAGCAGCCAAGGTCGGGGATACGGAAACACCATATATTTT	CASSQGRGYGNTIYF
once	TRBJ1-1	.	TRBV6-6	TGTGCCAGCAGTTACTCGGGAAGCGGGGACACTGAAGCTTTCTTT	CASSYSGSGDTEAFF
.	TRBJ2-2	.	TRBV12-3/TRBV12-4	TGTGCCAGCAGCCACAGCACCGGGGAGCTGTTTTTT	CASSHSTGELFF
.	TRBJ2-3	TRBD2	TRBV2	TGTGCCAGCAGTGACCCAACTAGCGGAAAAACCACAGATACGCAGTATTTT	CASSDPTSGKTTDTQYF
.	TRBJ2-3	TRBD2	TRBV27	TGTGCCAGCAGTTTATTCGATAGGACTAGCGGTGTTCTTACGCAGTATTTT	CASSLFDRTSGVLTQYF
.	TRBJ2-1	TRBD2	TRBV6-4	TGTGCCAGCAGGAACGGGACTAGCGGGTCCAATGAGCAGTTCTTC	CASRNGTSGSNEQFF
once	TRBJ2-3	.	TRBV13	TGTGCCAGCAGCTCTCGACTAGTCCCACGCACAGATACGCAGTATTTT	CASSSRLVPRTDTQYF
.	TRBJ2-7	TRBD2	TRBV9	TGTGCCAGCAGCCCACCGCTAGCGGGAGGGGACGAGCAGTACTTC	CASSPPLAGGDEQYF
.	TRBJ1-1	TRBD1	TRBV4-1	TGCGCCAGCAGACTGGGACAGGAAAACACTGAAGCTTTCTTT	CASRLGQENTEAFF
.	TRBJ2-7	.	TRBV28	TGTGCCAGCATCGACAGAGCCTACGAGCAGTACTTC	CASIDRAYEQYF
.	TRBJ2-2	TRBD2	TRBV28	TGTGCCAGCAGTTATCGAACTAGCGTCAAATCCGGGGAGCTGTTTTTT	CASSYRTSVKSGELFF
.	TRBJ1-1	.	TRBV20-1	TGCAGTGCTAGTATCTCCTTAGACTTCTCGAACACTGAAGCTTTCTTT	CSASISLDFSNTEAFF
.	TRBJ1-2	.	TRBV7-3	TGTGCCAGCAGCTTAGCAGGGGTGGGTGGCTACACCTTC	CASSLAGVGGYTF
few	TRBJ2-1	.	TRBV7-3	TGTGCCAGCAGCTATGGGGGAGGATACAATGAGCAGTTCTTC	CASSYGGGYNEQFF
.	TRBJ2-7	.	TRBV3-1/TRBV3-2	TGTGCCAGCAGCTACAGGGTTCGCTACGAGCAGTACTTC	CASSYRVRYEQYF
once	TRBJ2-7	TRBD1	TRBV7-6	TGTGCCAGCAGCCCTACCCCGGGGACAGATTTCTCGATTAGCTCCTACGAGCAGTACTTC	CASSPTPGTDFSISSYEQYF
once	TRBJ1-2	.	TRBV28	TGTGCCAGCAGTTTAACGATTGGGCAGGATATTTTCGGCTACACCTTC	CASSLTIGQDIFGYTF
.	TRBJ2-5	.	TRBV4-2	TGTGCCAGCAGGGGTGATGGGCAGGGGCACCAAGAGACCCAGTACTTC	CASRGDGQGHQETQYF
few	TRBJ2-7	.	TRBV7-3	TGTGCCAGCAGCCAAGGGGGAGGGGCGAGGGAGCAGTACTTC	CASSQGGGAREQYF
.	TRBJ1-5	.	TRBV5-1	TGCGCCAGCAGCCCGACAGGTAACAATCAGCCCCAGCATTTT	CASSPTGNNQPQHF
.	TRBJ2-6	.	TRBV30	TGTGCCTGGAGTGGTCGCTCTGGGGCCAACGTCCTGACTTTC	CAWSGRSGANVLTF
.	TRBJ2-1	.	TRBV27	TGTGCCAGCAGTTCCTTCTCCAGACTTAGCTCCTACAATGAGCAGTTCTTC	CASSSFSRLSSYNEQFF
.	TRBJ2-7	TRBD2	TRBV19	TGTGCCAGTAGTTTTGGACTAGCGGGAGCCGAGCAGTACTTC	CASSFGLAGAEQYF
few	TRBJ2-7	.	TRBV6-6	TGTGCCAGCAGTGTCCCCGGGACAAGTTCCTACGAGCAGTACTTC	CASSVPGTSSYEQYF
.	TRBJ1-1	TRBD1	TRBV7-8	TGTGCCAGCAGCCCAGGCCGGAGACAGGGGCGCACTGAAGCTTTCTTT	CASSPGRRQGRTEAFF
.	TRBJ2-1	TRBD1	TRBV5-1	TGCGCCAGCATTACCGGACAGGGCTCCTACAATGAGCAGTTCTTC	CASITGQGSYNEQFF
.	TRBJ2-7	TRBD2	TRBV28	TGTGCCAGCAGCCGACCGGGACTAGCGGGACCCGAGCAGTACTTC	CASSRPGLAGPEQYF
.	TRBJ1-5	TRBD1	TRBV19	TGTGCCAGTAGTATTCCGGGACAGGGGGGTGGTCAGCCCCAGCATTTT	CASSIPGQGGGQPQHF
once	TRBJ1-4	.	TRBV12-3/TRBV12-4	TGTGCCAGCATCGGTGGCGGAGAAAAACTGTTTTTT	CASIGGGEKLFF
.	TRBJ2-1	TRBD2	TRBV6-5	TGTGCCAGCAGTCTACGGACTAGCGGGAGCCATGAGCAGTTCTTC	CASSLRTSGSHEQFF
.	TRBJ2-3	TRBD2	TRBV28	TGTGCCAGCAAACTAGCGAGCACAGATACGCAGTATTTT	CASKLASTDTQYF
.	TRBJ2-2	.	TRBV27	TGTGCCAGCAGTTTAAGCACAGGTCCGAACACCGGGGAGCTGTTTTTT	CASSLSTGPNTGELFF
once	TRBJ2-3	TRBD2	TRBV5-1	TGCGCCAGCAGCCCGGACCTAGCGGGAGGTGCCGATACGCAGTATTTT	CASSPDLAGGADTQYF
.	TRBJ2-1	TRBD2	TRBV5-1	TGCGCCAGCAGCTTGGGCCTAGCGGGGGCATACAATGAGCAGTTCTTC	CASSLGLAGAYNEQFF
.	TRBJ2-7	TRBD2	TRBV28	TGTGCCAGCAGTTTAACTAGCGGGACCCCTGAGCAGTACTTC	CASSLTSGTPEQYF
.	TRBJ1-4	.	TRBV11-2	TGTGCCAGCAGCTTAGGAGAGAGTGGAGTGGGAAAACTGTTTTTT	CASSLGESGVGKLFF
.	TRBJ2-3	TRBD2	TRBV28	TGTGCCAGCAGTTCAAGCGGGACGTACACAGATACGCAGTATTTT	CASSSSGTYTDTQYF
.	TRBJ2-7	TRBD1	TRBV4-1	TGCGCCAGCAGCCAAGAAGACAGGGGGACCTACGAGCAGTACTTC	CASSQEDRGTYEQYF
.	TRBJ1-1	.	TRBV27	TGTGCCAGCAGTTTATTGGGGGGGGCGGGGACTGAAGCTTTCTTT	CASSLLGGAGTEAFF
.	TRBJ2-5	TRBD2	TRBV7-3	TGTGCCAGCAGCTTAGTGCCTCCCGGGACTAGCGGGAGGAACCAAGAGACCCAGTACTTC	CASSLVPPGTSGRNQETQYF
.	TRBJ1-5	TRBD1	TRBV24-1	TGTGCCACCAGTGATTCCCCCCCCAGGACAGGGGTTAATCAGCCCCAGCATTTT	CATSDSPPRTGVNQPQHF
.	TRBJ2-1	TRBD2	TRBV6-5	TGTGCCAGCAGAGGTGTCGGGGGGTATGAGCAGTTCTTC	CASRGVGGYEQFF